The entry below gives a single T cell receptor beta chain sequence along with its context. This specimen belongs to a study of blood T cell repertoires in COVID-19. On the study more broadly: COVID-19 samples collected from the United States, Italy and Spain covered acute and convalescent phases. PBMCs, B-cell-depleted T cells, or T cells were the source of the cDNA or gDNA that made up the material.

V lost 2 bases, J lost 8 bases, and 4 bases lay in between. The CDR3 length is 11 residues. Germline CDR1 reads MNHEY; CDR2 reads SVGEGT. How the authors handled the data: Amplified reference gene primers provided the basis for estimating nucleated cell counts. Some clones are missing from TCRdb's copy, which holds only in-frame ones; the method was immunoSEQ multiplex PCR. V, J and clone size are taken as reported in that table, and D and trimming were inferred from the DNA itself. The sample gives hundreds of thousands of clones, roughly 85% of which show up once; about 14% is in the top ten. This sequence joins TRBV6-2 or TRBV6-3 and TRBJ1-3; D uncertain. Source material: peripheral blood. The receptor comes from a human donor in a cohort sampled during active COVID-19. CDR3 region: CASSYRDTIYF. CDR3 sequence (DNA): TGTGCCAGCAGTTACCGAGACACCATATATTTT.